What follows is one TCR beta chain and its context. Its antigen is not known. Donors comprised only Caucasian adults living in Nashville, Tennessee. Unsorted samples used approximately 99 million PBMCs for genomic DNA. Execution of the assay was at deep level. Profiled with immunoSEQ multiplex PCR; TCRdb holds only in-frame clones, not every one. The sample yields around 480,000 clones, 60% to 80% seen once. The record originates from a study of shared clonotypes between healthy human individuals. Study-wide points: Only blood was sampled; tissue repertoires likely differ.

Germline CDR1 and CDR2: LNHDA and SQIVND (reference sequence). The CDR3 runs to 15 residues. Trimming removed 6 bases from V and 4 bases from J; junction bases left unmatched: 8. This clonotype was obtained from a woman between 40 and 50 years old in good health. Some clones in this sample may be carry-over from other donors' samples. Sequencing was done on a sample of PBMCs. This sequence joins TRBV19 and TRBJ2-3; 9 bases are a match to TRBD2. CDR3 amino acids: CASSPLAGNADTQYF. DNA for the CDR3: TGTGCCAGTAGCCCCCTAGCGGGAAATGCAGATACGCAGTATTTT.